The present TCR beta chain was sequenced within a study of early T cells in non-severe SARS-CoV-2 infection. Across the whole study: Chains stayed unpaired after sequencing of bulk RNA from unsorted whole blood. Study conclusions and caveats: Database matching using VDJdb favored anti-spike CD8 responses, with private and CD4 specificities left missing.

In the library, individual cDNA molecules carried attached unique molecular identifiers. TCRdb passed the 5' RACE reads through MiXCR, listing each CDR3 protein once. Found here are tens of thousands of distinct CDR3 sequences, over 10% of them singletons; the top ten hold less than 3%. This clonotype was seen a handful of times. Antigen: not known. The CDR3 sequence is 11 residues long. Trimming pared 6 bases from V and 5 bases from J, leaving 7 bases between. Germline V CDR1 and CDR2: SNHLY, FYNNEI. The V call is TRBV2, the J call TRBJ2-5; no reliable D call. The specimen sequenced was whole blood. This clonotype was sampled from an adult who was a healthcare worker with PCR-confirmed SARS-CoV-2 infection or an uninfected control (not recorded which). CDR3 DNA sequence: TGTGCCAGCAGATCCCAGGAGACCCAGTACTTC. Translating it yields CASRSQETQYF.